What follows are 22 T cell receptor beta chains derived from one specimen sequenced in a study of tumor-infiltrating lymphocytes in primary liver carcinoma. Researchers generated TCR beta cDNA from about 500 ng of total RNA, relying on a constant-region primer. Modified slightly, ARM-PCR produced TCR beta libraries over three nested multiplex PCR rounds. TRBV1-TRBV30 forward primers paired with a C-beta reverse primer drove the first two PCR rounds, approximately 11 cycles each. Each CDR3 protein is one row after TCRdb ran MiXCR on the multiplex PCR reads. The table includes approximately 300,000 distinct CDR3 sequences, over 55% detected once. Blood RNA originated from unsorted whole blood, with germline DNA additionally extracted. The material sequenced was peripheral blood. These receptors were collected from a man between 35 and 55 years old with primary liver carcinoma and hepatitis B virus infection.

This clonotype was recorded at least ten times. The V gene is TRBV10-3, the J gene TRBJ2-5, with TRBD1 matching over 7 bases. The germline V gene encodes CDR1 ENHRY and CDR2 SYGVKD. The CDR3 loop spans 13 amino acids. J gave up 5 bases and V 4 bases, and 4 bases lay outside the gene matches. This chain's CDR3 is CAISGGQTETQYF. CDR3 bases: TGTGCCATCAGTGGGGGACAGACGGAGACCCAGTACTTC.

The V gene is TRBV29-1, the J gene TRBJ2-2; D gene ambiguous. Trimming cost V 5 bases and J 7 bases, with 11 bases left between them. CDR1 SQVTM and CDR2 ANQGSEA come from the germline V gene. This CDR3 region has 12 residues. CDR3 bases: TGCAGCGTTACCCCAGGAATCGGGGAGCTGTTTTTT. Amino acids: CSVTPGIGELFF.

The DNA of the CDR3 is TGTGCCAGCAGCATACGTGATTGGTCCGGGGAGCTGTTTTTT. The encoded protein is CASSIRDWSGELFF. V usage is TRBV9 and J usage is TRBJ2-2; no reliable D call. The CDR3 spans 14 residues. V lost 4 bases to trimming and J lost 6 bases, with 13 bases between them. Per the germline V gene, CDR1 is SGDLS and CDR2 is YYNGEE.

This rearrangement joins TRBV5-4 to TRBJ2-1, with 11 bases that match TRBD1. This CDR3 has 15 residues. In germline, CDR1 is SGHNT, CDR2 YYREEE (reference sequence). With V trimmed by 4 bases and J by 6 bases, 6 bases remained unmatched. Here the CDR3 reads CASSPGQGDRNEQFF. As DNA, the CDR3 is TGTGCCAGCAGCCCGGGACAGGGGGACCGCAATGAGCAGTTCTTC.

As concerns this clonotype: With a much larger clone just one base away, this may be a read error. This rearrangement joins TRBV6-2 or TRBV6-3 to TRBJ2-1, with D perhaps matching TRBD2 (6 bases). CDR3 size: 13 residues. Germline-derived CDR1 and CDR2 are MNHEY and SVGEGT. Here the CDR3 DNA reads TGTGTCAGCTCGGGGGTGAGATTTGGTGAGCAGTTCTTC. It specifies CVSSGVRFGEQFF.

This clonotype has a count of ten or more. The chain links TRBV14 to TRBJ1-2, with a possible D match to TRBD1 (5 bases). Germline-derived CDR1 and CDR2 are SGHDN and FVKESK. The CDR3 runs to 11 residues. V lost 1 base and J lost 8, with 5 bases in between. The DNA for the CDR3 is TGTGCCAGCAGCCAAGCAGGGGGCTACACCTTC. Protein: CASSQAGGYTF. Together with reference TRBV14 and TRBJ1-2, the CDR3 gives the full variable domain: EAGVTQFPSHSVIEKGQTVTLRCDPISGHDNLYWYRRVMGKEIKFLLHFVKESKQDESGMPNNRFLAERTGGTYSTLKVQPAELEDSGVYFCASSQAGGYTFGSGTRLTVV.

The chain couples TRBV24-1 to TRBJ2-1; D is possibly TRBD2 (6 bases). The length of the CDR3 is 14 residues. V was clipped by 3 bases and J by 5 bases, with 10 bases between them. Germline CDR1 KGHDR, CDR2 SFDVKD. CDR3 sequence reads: CATSDPGTHNEQFF. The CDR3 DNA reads TGTGCCACCAGTGATCCGGGGACTCACAATGAGCAGTTCTTC.

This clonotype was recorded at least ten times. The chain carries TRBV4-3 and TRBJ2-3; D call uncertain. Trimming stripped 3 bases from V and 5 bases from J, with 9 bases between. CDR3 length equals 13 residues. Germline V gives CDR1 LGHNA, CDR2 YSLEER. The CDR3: CASSQRLLDTQYF. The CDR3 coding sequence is TGCGCCAGCAGCCAGAGACTTTTAGATACGCAGTATTTT.

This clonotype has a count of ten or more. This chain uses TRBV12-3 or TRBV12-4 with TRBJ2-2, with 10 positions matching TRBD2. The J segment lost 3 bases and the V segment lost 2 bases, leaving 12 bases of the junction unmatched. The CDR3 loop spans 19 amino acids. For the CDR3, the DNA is TGTGCCAGCAGTTTATACCCGGCTAGCGGGAGTAAGCACACCGGGGAGCTGTTTTTT. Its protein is CASSLYPASGSKHTGELFF.

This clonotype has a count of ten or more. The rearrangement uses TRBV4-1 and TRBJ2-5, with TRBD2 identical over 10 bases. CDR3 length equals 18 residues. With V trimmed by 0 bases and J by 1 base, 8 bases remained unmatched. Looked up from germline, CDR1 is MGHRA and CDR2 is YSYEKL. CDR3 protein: CASSQDYLAGEGQETQYF. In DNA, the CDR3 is TGCGCCAGCAGCCAAGATTACCTAGCGGGAGAGGGCCAAGAGACCCAGTACTTC.

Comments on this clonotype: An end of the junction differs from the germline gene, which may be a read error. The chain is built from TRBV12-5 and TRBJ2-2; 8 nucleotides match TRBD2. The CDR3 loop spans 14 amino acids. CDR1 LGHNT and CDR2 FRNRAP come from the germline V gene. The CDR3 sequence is CASAKTSGAGELLF. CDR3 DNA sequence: TGTGCTAGTGCCAAAACTAGCGGCGCAGGGGAGCTGCTTTTT.

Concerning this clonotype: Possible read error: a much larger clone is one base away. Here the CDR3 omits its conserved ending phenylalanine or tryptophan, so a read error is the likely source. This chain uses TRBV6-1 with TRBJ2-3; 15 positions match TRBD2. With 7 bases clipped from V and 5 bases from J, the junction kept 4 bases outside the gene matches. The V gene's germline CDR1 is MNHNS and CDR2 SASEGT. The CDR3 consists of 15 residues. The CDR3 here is CASNGLAGGQDTQYV. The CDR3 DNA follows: TGTGCCAGCAACGGACTAGCGGGAGGGCAAGATACGCAGTATGTT.

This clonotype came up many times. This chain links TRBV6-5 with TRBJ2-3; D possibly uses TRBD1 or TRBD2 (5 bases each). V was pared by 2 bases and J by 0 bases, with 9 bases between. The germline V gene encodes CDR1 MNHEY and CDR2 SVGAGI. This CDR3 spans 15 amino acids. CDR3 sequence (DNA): TGTGCCAGCAGTTACAGGGGCGGGAGCACAGATACGCAGTATTTT. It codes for CASSYRGGSTDTQYF.

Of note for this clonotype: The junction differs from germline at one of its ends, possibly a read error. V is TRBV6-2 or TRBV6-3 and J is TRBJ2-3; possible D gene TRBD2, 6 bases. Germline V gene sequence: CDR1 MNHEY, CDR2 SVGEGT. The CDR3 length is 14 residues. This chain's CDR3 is CTSIPGGDTDTQYF. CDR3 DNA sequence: TGTACCAGCATCCCTGGCGGGGACACAGATACGCAGTATTTT.

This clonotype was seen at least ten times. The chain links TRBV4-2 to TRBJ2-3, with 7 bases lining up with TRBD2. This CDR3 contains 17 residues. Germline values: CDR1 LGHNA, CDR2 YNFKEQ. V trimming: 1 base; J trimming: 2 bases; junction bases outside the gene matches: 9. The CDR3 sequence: CASSQGSSGFNTDTQYF. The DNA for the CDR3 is TGTGCCAGCAGCCAAGGAAGTAGCGGGTTTAACACAGATACGCAGTATTTT.

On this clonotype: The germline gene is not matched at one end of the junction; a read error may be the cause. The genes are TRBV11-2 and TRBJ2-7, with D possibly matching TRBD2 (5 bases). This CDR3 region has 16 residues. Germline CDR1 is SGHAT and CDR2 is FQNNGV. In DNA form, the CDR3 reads TGTGCCAGCATCTTAAGTACTAGTGGGCGCTCCTACGAGCAGTACTTC. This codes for CASILSTSGRSYEQYF.

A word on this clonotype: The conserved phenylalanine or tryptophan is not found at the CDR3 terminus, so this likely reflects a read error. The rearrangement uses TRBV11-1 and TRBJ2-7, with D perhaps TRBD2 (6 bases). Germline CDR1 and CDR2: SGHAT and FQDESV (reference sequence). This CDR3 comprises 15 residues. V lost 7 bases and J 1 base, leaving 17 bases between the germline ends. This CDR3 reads CASNPRGTLSYEQYL. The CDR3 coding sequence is TGTGCCAGCAACCCACGGGGGACGCTATCCTACGAGCAGTACCTC.

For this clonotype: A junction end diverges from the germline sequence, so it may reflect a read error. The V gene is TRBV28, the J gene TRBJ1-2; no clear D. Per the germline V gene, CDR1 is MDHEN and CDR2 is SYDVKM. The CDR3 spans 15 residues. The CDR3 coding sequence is TGTGTCAGCAGTTCCCCCCGGGAGCTTAACTATGGCTACACCTTC. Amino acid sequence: CVSSSPRELNYGYTF.

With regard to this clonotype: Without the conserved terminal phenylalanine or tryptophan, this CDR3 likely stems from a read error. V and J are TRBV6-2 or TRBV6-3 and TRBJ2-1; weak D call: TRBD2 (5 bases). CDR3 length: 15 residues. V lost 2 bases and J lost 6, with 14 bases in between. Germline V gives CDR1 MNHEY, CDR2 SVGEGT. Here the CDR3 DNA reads TGTGCCAGCAGTTACGGTCTACCGGGGTTCAATGAGCAGTTCTTA. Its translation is CASSYGLPGFNEQFL.

The DNA of the CDR3 is TGTGCCAGCAATCGACAGGGTGCTGAAAAACTGTTTTTT. Encoded protein: CASNRQGAEKLFF. The chain combines TRBV6-1 with TRBJ1-4, with 7 bases matching TRBD1. Looked up from germline, CDR1 is MNHNS and CDR2 is SASEGT. V gave up 7 bases and J gave up 7 bases; unmatched junction bases: 6. This CDR3 has 13 amino acids.

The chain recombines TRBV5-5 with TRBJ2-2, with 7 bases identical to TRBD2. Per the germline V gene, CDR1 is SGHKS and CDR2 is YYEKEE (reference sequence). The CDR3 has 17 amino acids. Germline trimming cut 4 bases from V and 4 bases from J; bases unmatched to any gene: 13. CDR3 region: CASSRKGGSESTGELFF. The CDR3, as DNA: TGTGCCAGCAGCCGTAAGGGAGGGAGTGAGAGCACCGGGGAGCTGTTTTTT.

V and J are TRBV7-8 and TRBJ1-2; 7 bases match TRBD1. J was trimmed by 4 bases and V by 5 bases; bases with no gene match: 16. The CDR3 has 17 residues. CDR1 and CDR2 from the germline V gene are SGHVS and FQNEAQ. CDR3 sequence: CASSQPPRQGVFYGYTF. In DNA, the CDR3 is TGTGCCAGCAGCCAGCCCCCCAGACAGGGTGTTTTCTATGGCTACACCTTC.